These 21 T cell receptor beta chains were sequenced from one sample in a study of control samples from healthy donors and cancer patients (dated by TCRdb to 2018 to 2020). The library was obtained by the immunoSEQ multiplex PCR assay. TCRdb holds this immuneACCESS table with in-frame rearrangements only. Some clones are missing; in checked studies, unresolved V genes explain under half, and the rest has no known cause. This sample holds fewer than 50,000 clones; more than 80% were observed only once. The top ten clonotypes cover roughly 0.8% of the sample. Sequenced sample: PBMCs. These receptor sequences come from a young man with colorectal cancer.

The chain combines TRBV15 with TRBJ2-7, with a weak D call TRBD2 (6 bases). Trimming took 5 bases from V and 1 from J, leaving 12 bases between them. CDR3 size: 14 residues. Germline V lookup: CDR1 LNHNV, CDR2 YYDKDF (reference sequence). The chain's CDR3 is CATSRGGESYEQYF. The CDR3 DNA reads TGTGCCACCAGCCGAGGCGGGGAGTCCTACGAGCAGTACTTC.

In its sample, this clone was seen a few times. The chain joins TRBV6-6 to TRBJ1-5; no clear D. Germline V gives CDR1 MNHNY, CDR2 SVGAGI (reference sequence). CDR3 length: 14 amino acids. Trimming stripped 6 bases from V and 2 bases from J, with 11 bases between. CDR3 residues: CASRQRQGNQPQHF. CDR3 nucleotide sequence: TGTGCCAGCAGGCAGAGGCAGGGCAATCAGCCCCAGCATTTT.

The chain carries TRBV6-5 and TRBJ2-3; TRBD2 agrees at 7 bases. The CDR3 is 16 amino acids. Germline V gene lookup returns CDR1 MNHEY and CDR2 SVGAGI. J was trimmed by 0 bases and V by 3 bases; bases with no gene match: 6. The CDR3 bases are TGTGCCAGCAGTTATCATTATAGCGGGAGCACAGATACGCAGTATTTT. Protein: CASSYHYSGSTDTQYF.

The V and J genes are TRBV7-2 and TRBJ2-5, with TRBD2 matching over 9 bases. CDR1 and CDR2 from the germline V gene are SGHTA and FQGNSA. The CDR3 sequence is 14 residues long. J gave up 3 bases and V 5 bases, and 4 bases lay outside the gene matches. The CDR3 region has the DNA TGTGCCAGCAGCCGCGGCGGGGGGGAAGAGACCCAGTACTTC. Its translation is CASSRGGGEETQYF.

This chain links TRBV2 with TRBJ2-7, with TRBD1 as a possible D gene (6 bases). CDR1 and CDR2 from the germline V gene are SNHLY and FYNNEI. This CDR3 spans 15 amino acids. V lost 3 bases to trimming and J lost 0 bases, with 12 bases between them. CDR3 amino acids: CASSEYTGSSYEQYF. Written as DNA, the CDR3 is TGTGCCAGCAGTGAGTATACAGGGAGCTCCTACGAGCAGTACTTC.

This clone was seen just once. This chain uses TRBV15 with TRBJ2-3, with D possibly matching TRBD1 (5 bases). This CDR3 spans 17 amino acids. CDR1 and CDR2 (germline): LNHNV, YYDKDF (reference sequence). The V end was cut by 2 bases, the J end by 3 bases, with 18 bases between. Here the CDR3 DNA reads TGTGCCACCAGCAGATCCACCGGCCAGCGACAGACAGATACGCAGTATTTT. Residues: CATSRSTGQRQTDTQYF.

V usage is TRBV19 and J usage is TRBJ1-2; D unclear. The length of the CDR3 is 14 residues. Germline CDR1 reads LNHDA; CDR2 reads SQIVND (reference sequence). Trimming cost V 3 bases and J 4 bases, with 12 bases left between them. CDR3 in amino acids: CASSIPGTLYGYTF. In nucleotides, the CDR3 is TGTGCCAGTAGTATCCCCGGAACTCTCTATGGCTACACCTTC.

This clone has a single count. CDR3 in amino acids: CASSQDMWQGIYGYTF. CDR3 in DNA: TGTGCCAGCAGCCAAGATATGTGGCAAGGGATTTATGGCTACACCTTC. V is TRBV3-1 (or the pseudogene TRBV3-2) and J is TRBJ1-2, with D hard to call. The V gene's germline CDR1 is LGHDT and CDR2 YNNKEL (reference sequence). CDR3 length: 16 residues. Between the trimmed V and J ends, which lost 0 bases and 5 bases, there was a span of 16 bases.

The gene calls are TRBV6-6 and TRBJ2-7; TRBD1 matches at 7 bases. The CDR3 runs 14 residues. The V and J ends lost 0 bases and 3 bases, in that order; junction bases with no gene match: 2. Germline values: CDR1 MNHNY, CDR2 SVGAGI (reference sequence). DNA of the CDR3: TGTGCCAGCAGTTACTCGACAGGGAACTACGAGCAGTACGTC. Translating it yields CASSYSTGNYEQYV.

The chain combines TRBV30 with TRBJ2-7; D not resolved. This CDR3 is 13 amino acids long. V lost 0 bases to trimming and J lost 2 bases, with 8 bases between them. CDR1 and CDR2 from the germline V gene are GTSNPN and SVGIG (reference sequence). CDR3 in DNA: TGTGCCTGGAGTGTACCAGCCACCTACGAGCAGTACTTC. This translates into CAWSVPATYEQYF.

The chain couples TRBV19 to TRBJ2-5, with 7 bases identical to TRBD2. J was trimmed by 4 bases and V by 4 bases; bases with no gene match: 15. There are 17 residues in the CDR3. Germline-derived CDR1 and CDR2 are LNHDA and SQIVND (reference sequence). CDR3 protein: CASSTHLVGLGSETQYF. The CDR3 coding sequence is TGTGCCAGTAGTACCCACCTGGTCGGACTAGGCTCAGAGACCCAGTACTTC.

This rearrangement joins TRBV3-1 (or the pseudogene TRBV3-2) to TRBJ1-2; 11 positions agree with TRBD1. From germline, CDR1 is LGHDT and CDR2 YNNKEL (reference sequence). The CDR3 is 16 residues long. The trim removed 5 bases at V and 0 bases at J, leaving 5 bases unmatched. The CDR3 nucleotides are TGTGCCAGCAGCTCTTGGACAGGGGGCACTAACTATGGCTACACCTTC. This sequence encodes CASSSWTGGTNYGYTF.

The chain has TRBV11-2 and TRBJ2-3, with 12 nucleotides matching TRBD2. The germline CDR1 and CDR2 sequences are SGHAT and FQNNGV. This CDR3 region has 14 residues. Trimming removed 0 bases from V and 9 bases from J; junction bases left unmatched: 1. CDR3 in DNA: TGTGCCAGCAGCTTAGACGGGACTAGCGGGACGCAGTATTTT. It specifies CASSLDGTSGTQYF.

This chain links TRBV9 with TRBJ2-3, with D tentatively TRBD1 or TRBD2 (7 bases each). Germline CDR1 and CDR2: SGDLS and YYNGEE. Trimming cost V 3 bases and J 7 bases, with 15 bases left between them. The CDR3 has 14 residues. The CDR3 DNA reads TGTGCCAGCAGCGAGGGAGGGGGCGCGCATACGCAGTATTTT. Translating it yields CASSEGGGAHTQYF.

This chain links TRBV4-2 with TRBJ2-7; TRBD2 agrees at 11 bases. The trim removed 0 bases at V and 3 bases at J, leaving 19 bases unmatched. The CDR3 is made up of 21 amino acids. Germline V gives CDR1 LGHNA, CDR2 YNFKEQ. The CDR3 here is CASSQDLGTSGGVIAYYEQYF. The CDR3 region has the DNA TGTGCCAGCAGCCAAGATTTAGGGACTAGCGGCGGTGTAATCGCTTACTACGAGCAGTACTTC.

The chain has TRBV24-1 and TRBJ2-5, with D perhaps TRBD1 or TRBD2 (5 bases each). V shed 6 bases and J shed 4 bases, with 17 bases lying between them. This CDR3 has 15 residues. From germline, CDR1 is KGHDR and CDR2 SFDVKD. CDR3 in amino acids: CATSLGVGVGETQYF. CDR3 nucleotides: TGTGCCACCAGTTTAGGGGTGGGAGTGGGAGAGACCCAGTACTTC.

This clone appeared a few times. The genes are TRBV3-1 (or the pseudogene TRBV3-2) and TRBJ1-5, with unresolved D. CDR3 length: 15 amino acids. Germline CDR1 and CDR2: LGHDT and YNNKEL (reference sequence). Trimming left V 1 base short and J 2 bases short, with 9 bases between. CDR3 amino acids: CASSQGGQGNQPQHF. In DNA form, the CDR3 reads TGTGCCAGCAGCCAAGGAGGCCAGGGCAATCAGCCCCAGCATTTT.

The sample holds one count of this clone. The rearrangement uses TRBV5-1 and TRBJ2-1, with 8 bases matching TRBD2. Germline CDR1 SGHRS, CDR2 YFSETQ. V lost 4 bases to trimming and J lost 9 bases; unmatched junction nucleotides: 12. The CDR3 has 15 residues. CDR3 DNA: TGCGCCAGCAGCACGGACGGCGGGGGGACCGGTGAGCAGTTCTTC. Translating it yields CASSTDGGGTGEQFF.

CDR3 bases: TGTGCCAGTAATAGGTTGGGGGCAGGGAGCAATGAGCAGTTCTTC. As protein: CASNRLGAGSNEQFF. The chain employs TRBV19 and TRBJ2-1; weak D call: TRBD1 (6 bases). CDR3 length: 15 residues. In germline, CDR1 is LNHDA, CDR2 SQIVND (reference sequence). Deletions cut 7 bases from V and 6 bases from J, with 19 bases between.

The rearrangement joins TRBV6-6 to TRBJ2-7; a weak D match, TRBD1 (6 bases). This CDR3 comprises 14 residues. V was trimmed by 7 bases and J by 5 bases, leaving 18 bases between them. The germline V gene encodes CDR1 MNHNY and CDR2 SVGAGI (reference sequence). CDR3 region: CASTRWKGVDEQYF. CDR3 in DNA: TGTGCCAGCACCCGATGGAAGGGGGTCGACGAGCAGTACTTC.

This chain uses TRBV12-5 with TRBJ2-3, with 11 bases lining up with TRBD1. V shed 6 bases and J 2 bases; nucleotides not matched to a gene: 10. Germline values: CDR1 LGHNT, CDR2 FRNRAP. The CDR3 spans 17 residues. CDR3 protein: CASGPRGDRGTTDTQYF. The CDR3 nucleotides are TGTGCTAGTGGCCCCCGGGGGGACAGGGGGACCACAGATACGCAGTATTTT. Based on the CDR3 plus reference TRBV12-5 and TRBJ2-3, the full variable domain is DARVTQTPRHKVTEMGQEVTMRCQPILGHNTVFWYRQTMMQGLELLAYFRNRAPLDDSGMPKDRFSAEMPDATLATLKIQPSEPRDSAVYFCASGPRGDRGTTDTQYFGPGTRLTVL.